These 26 T cell receptor beta chains were sequenced from one sample in a study of shared clonotypes between healthy human individuals. Using immunoSEQ multiplex PCR, the repertoire was profiled, and TCRdb retains in-frame clones only, with some absent. The sample consists of fewer than 650,000 clones, over 60% of them appearing once. The specimen was PBMCs. These receptors all come from a woman aged 40 to 50 in good health. Some clones in this sample may be carry-over from other donors' samples.

As for this clone: At one end the junction does not follow the germline gene, possibly because of a read error. CDR3 sequence reads: CSVGTGGQEAQYF. For the CDR3, the DNA is TGCAGCGTTGGGACAGGGGGACAAGAGGCCCAGTACTTC. V usage is TRBV29-1 and J usage is TRBJ2-5, with 10 bases aligning to TRBD1. CDR1 SQVTM and CDR2 ANQGSEA come from the germline V gene. The CDR3 runs 13 residues.

V gene TRBV7-9 combines with J gene TRBJ1-4, with 7 bases aligning to TRBD1. The CDR3 extends over 16 amino acids. The ends lost 4 bases at V and 0 bases at J; junction bases unmatched: 5. Germline V gives CDR1 SEHNR, CDR2 FQNEAQ (reference sequence). The CDR3 loop is CASSWGQPSTNEKLFF. DNA for the CDR3: TGTGCCAGCAGCTGGGGACAGCCTTCAACTAATGAAAAACTGTTTTTT.

The chain recombines TRBV19 with TRBJ2-3; D is unclear. There are 15 residues in the CDR3. Germline V lookup: CDR1 LNHDA, CDR2 SQIVND (reference sequence). V was cut by 6 bases and J by 1 base, with 14 bases left in between. The CDR3 region is CASSNIGERTDTQYF. The CDR3 DNA sequence: TGTGCCAGTAGCAATATAGGAGAGCGCACAGATACGCAGTATTTT. The full variable domain, its missing parts supplied by reference TRBV19 and TRBJ2-3, is DGGITQSPKYLFRKEGQNVTLSCEQNLNHDAMYWYRQDPGQGLRLIYYSQIVNDFQKGDIAEGYSVSREKKESFPLTVTSAQKNPTAFYLCASSNIGERTDTQYFGPGTRLTVL.

V and J are TRBV4-1 and TRBJ2-4, with TRBD2 matching over 13 bases. J gave up 0 bases and V 3 bases, and 11 bases lay outside the gene matches. CDR3 length: 20 amino acids. The V gene's germline CDR1 is MGHRA and CDR2 YSYEKL. CDR3 protein: CASSHHTRTSGRVAKNIQYF. CDR3 bases: TGCGCCAGCAGCCACCACACCCGGACTAGCGGGAGAGTAGCCAAAAACATTCAGTACTTC.

This chain joins TRBV5-6 and TRBJ2-7; a possible D gene is TRBD2 (7 bases). This CDR3 contains 15 residues. The V gene's germline CDR1 is SGHDT and CDR2 YYEEEE. The V end lost 1 base, the J end lost 3 bases, and 14 bases lay between the germline ends. The CDR3 DNA follows: TGTGCCAGCAGCTTGAGGGGGAGGGTCGGCTACGAGCAGTACTTC. Encoded protein: CASSLRGRVGYEQYF.

V gene TRBV19 combines with J gene TRBJ1-5; no firm D call. From germline, CDR1 is LNHDA and CDR2 SQIVND (reference sequence). The CDR3 extends over 14 amino acids. Trimming removed 2 bases from V and 5 bases from J, with 10 bases in between. CDR3 in amino acids: CASSIQVIHQPQHF. In nucleotides, the CDR3 is TGTGCCAGTAGTATACAGGTGATACATCAGCCCCAGCATTTT.

The V gene is TRBV30, the J gene TRBJ2-5; D gene unclear. The DNA end favors TRBJ2-7, so the J call may be wrong. In germline, CDR1 is GTSNPN, CDR2 SVGIG (reference sequence). The CDR3 runs to 11 residues. The CDR3 protein is CAWSTIYEQYF. The CDR3 DNA is TGTGCCTGGAGTACCATCTACGAGCAGTACTTC.

The genes are TRBV7-3 and TRBJ2-7, with D tentatively TRBD1 (5 bases). V was pared by 3 bases and J by 0 bases, with 12 bases between. Germline-derived CDR1 and CDR2 are SGHTA and FQGTGA. The CDR3 is 15 residues long. In DNA, the CDR3 is TGTGCCAGCAGCTTCTTGGGGCAGGGCTCCTACGAGCAGTACTTC. Translated: CASSFLGQGSYEQYF.

This clone was observed a handful of times. This chain joins TRBV29-1 and TRBJ1-4, with no clear D. CDR3 length equals 13 residues. Trimming cost V 3 bases and J 5 bases, with 10 bases left between them. Germline loops: CDR1 SQVTM, CDR2 ANQGSEA. The CDR3 is CSVDTGLNEKLFF. DNA of the CDR3: TGCAGCGTTGATACGGGGTTGAATGAAAAACTGTTTTTT. The complete variable domain, with remaining parts taken from reference TRBV29-1 and TRBJ1-4, reads SAVISQKPSRDICQRGTSLTIQCQVDSQVTMMFWYRQQPGQSLTLIATANQGSEATYESGFVIDKFPISRPNLTFSTLTVSNMSPEDSSIYLCSVDTGLNEKLFFGSGTQLSVL.

The chain is built from TRBV4-3 and TRBJ2-2, with 10 bases that match TRBD1. Germline CDR1 is LGHNA and CDR2 is YSLEER. CDR3 size: 15 residues. Unmatched junction bases numbered 1, after V lost 1 base and J lost 5 bases. The CDR3 loop reads CASSQADRGTGELFF. DNA of the CDR3: TGCGCCAGCAGCCAAGCGGACAGGGGGACCGGGGAGCTGTTTTTT.

This clone has at least ten counts. The chain uses TRBV28 and TRBJ2-7; 8 nucleotides line up with TRBD2. Trimming removed 6 bases from V and 7 bases from J; junction bases left unmatched: 14. Per the germline V gene, CDR1 is MDHEN and CDR2 is SYDVKM. This CDR3 region has 15 residues. CDR3 in DNA: TGTGCCAGCAGCACCCCGGGCGGGAGGTCTCGGGAGCAGTACTTC. This encodes CASSTPGGRSREQYF.

The chain couples TRBV7-6 to TRBJ1-1; D gene uncertain. In germline, CDR1 is SGHVS, CDR2 FNYEAQ. Trimming took 5 bases from V and 1 from J, leaving 8 bases between them. The CDR3 runs to 13 residues. The CDR3 is CASSPTRNTEAFF. In DNA form, the CDR3 reads TGTGCCAGCAGCCCAACAAGGAACACTGAAGCTTTCTTT.

The rearrangement uses TRBV5-4 and TRBJ2-5, with a weak D call TRBD2 (5 bases). TRBJ2-7 matches the DNA end more closely, so the J call is doubtful. Per germline, CDR1 SGHNT and CDR2 YYREEE (reference sequence). The CDR3 contains 17 residues. CDR3 nucleotides: TGTGCCAGCAGCCAAGATAATCTTCCTACTAGCTCCTACGAGCAGTACTTC. Amino acid sequence: CASSQDNLPTSSYEQYF.

The chain carries TRBV28 and TRBJ1-1, with D perhaps TRBD1 (5 bases). Germline CDR1 is MDHEN and CDR2 is SYDVKM. The CDR3 consists of 14 residues. Trimming shortened V by 6 bases and J by 4 bases, and 15 bases separated the two germline ends. The CDR3 nucleotides read TGTGCCAGCAGAGTCCAGGGAAGGGGCACTGAAGCTTTCTTT. Amino acids: CASRVQGRGTEAFF.

This clone occurred a few times. The V gene is TRBV4-1, the J gene TRBJ1-1, with a weak D call TRBD1 (5 bases). The V gene's germline CDR1 is MGHRA and CDR2 YSYEKL. V shed 1 base and J shed 5 bases, with 8 bases lying between them. This CDR3 contains 13 residues. Here the CDR3 reads CASSQVKGTEAFF. CDR3 sequence (DNA): TGCGCCAGCAGCCAAGTGAAGGGGACTGAAGCTTTCTTT.

The V and J genes are TRBV28 and TRBJ1-1; no firm D call. Trimming pared 4 bases from V and 1 base from J, leaving 7 bases between. Germline V gene data show CDR1 as MDHEN and CDR2 as SYDVKM. CDR3 length: 13 amino acids. The CDR3 DNA reads TGTGCCAGCAGTTCGGCAGCGAACACTGAAGCTTTCTTT. This encodes CASSSAANTEAFF.

The chain has TRBV5-1 and TRBJ2-5; the D call may be TRBD1 or TRBD2 (5 bases each). The CDR3 runs to 13 residues. Deletions cut 9 bases from V and 1 base from J, with 13 bases between. Per germline, CDR1 SGHRS and CDR2 YFSETQ. The CDR3 DNA is TGCGCCACTGGGGCGGGCCTCCAAGAGACCCAGTACTTC. Its protein is CATGAGLQETQYF.

The chain carries TRBV15 and TRBJ1-5; D call uncertain. This CDR3 has 13 residues. Germline assignment: CDR1 LNHNV and CDR2 YYDKDF (reference sequence). Trimming stripped 8 bases from V and 0 bases from J, with 8 bases between. This CDR3 is CATREHSNQPQHF. The CDR3 DNA reads as TGTGCCACCCGGGAACATAGCAATCAGCCCCAGCATTTT.

The CDR3 coding sequence is TGTGCCAGCAGCTCCCTGTCTGGGGGCGTTCAGGACTACGAGCAGTACTTC. This translates into CASSSLSGGVQDYEQYF. This sequence joins TRBV7-9 and TRBJ2-7; D is possibly TRBD1 (6 bases). Germline V gene lookup returns CDR1 SEHNR and CDR2 FQNEAQ (reference sequence). V lost 4 bases and J lost 3, with 22 bases in between. This CDR3 has 17 amino acids.

With regard to this clone: This probably arose from a read error, given a far larger clone one base away. The same CDR3 also results from other DNA sequences found in this sample. V and J are TRBV30 and TRBJ1-2; the match to TRBD1 covers 8 bases. CDR1 is GTSNPN and CDR2 is SVGIG in the germline V gene (reference sequence). This CDR3 has 14 residues. The CDR3 here is CAWRRDRSNYGYTF. The CDR3, as DNA: TGTGCCTGGAGACGGGACAGGAGTAACTATGGCTACACATTC.

Here the CDR3 reads CASSLDRVNEQYF. The CDR3 nucleotides are TGTGCCAGCAGCCTAGACAGGGTCAACGAGCAGTACTTC. The gene calls are TRBV5-6 and TRBJ2-7, with 7 bases aligning to TRBD1. The V segment lost 4 bases and the J segment 5 bases; nucleotides outside the gene matches: 6. The germline V gene has CDR1 SGHDT and CDR2 YYEEEE. There are 13 residues in the CDR3.

CDR3 nucleotides: TGTGCCAGCAGCTTAGCGGCGGAGGGATCCTACGAGCAGTACTTC. Protein: CASSLAAEGSYEQYF. The V and J genes are TRBV11-2 and TRBJ2-7; D is perhaps TRBD2 (6 bases). Germline lookup yields CDR1 SGHAT and CDR2 FQNNGV. Between the trimmed V and J ends, which lost 1 base and 1 base, there was a span of 11 bases. This CDR3 has 15 amino acids.

The chain recombines TRBV30 with TRBJ2-7; D assignment may be TRBD1 or TRBD2 (5 bases each). The V and J ends lost 1 base and 1 base respectively, with 8 bases between them. The CDR3 loop spans 13 amino acids. CDR1 and CDR2 (germline): GTSNPN, SVGIG (reference sequence). The CDR3 DNA follows: TGTGCCTGGAGTGGAGGGGAGTCCTACGAGCAGTACTTC. This encodes CAWSGGESYEQYF.

In the case of this clone: No conserved phenylalanine or tryptophan is present at the end of the CDR3, so a read error is the likely explanation. V usage is TRBV11-2 and J usage is TRBJ1-2; D possibly corresponds to TRBD1 (6 bases). Trimming removed 1 base from V and 4 bases from J, with 10 bases in between. In germline, CDR1 is SGHAT, CDR2 FQNNGV. The CDR3 is 14 residues long. The chain's CDR3 is CASSLGGLIYGYTL. CDR3 DNA sequence: TGTGCCAGCAGCTTAGGGGGGCTGATCTATGGCTACACCCTC.

The chain carries TRBV6-1 and TRBJ2-2, with D possibly matching TRBD2 (6 bases). There are 12 residues in the CDR3. Germline values: CDR1 MNHNS, CDR2 SASEGT. The V end was cut by 5 bases, the J end by 6 bases, with 7 bases between. The CDR3 loop is CASSRDSGELFF. CDR3 coding DNA: TGTGCCAGCAGTAGGGACTCCGGGGAGCTGTTTTTT.

The V and J genes are TRBV7-8 and TRBJ2-7, with D possibly being TRBD1 or TRBD2 (5 bases each). Between the trimmed V and J ends, which lost 2 bases and 2 bases, there was a span of 16 bases. Germline V gene data show CDR1 as SGHVS and CDR2 as FQNEAQ. The CDR3 covers 16 residues. Here the CDR3 reads CASSLRTRDPAYEQYF. CDR3 in DNA: TGTGCCAGCAGCTTAAGGACCCGGGACCCAGCCTACGAGCAGTACTTC.